These 27 T cell receptor beta chains were all obtained from the same sample, sequenced in a study of cytomegalovirus exposure and HLA in healthy donors. The protocol was immunoSEQ multiplex PCR, while the TCRdb copy is restricted to in-frame clones and leaves out a portion. This sample has roughly 150,000 clones, with 80% to 90% found just once. The sequenced sample was PBMCs. The receptors come from a woman aged 25-40 years in good health and CMV-seronegative.

This chain uses TRBV7-6 with TRBJ2-1; possibly TRBD1 or TRBD2 for D (5 bases each). The V and J ends lost 5 bases and 4 bases respectively, with 21 bases between them. Germline CDR1 SGHVS, CDR2 FNYEAQ. The CDR3 loop spans 17 amino acids. The DNA of the CDR3 is TGTGCCAGCAGCCCTAACCCGGGACCCCCAACATACAATGAGCAGTTCTTC. This sequence encodes CASSPNPGPPTYNEQFF.

This chain joins TRBV6-6 and TRBJ2-5, with TRBD2 matching over 13 bases. This CDR3 contains 16 residues. Germline V CDR1 and CDR2: MNHNY, SVGAGI (reference sequence). With 2 bases clipped from V and 3 bases from J, the junction kept 3 bases outside the gene matches. For the CDR3, the DNA is TGTGCCAGCAGTTACAGGGGGACTAGCGGGAAAGAGACCCAGTACTTC. It translates to CASSYRGTSGKETQYF.

Here the CDR3 DNA reads TGTGCCACCAGTCGGGACAGGGGGATGAACACTGAAGCTTTCTTT. Translation gives CATSRDRGMNTEAFF. The genes are TRBV15 and TRBJ1-1, with 11 bases fitting TRBD1. Looked up from germline, CDR1 is LNHNV and CDR2 is YYDKDF (reference sequence). V gave up 6 bases and J gave up 0 bases; unmatched junction bases: 3. CDR3 size: 15 residues.

This chain joins TRBV5-1 and TRBJ1-5, with 7 bases lining up with TRBD1. V was clipped by 2 bases and J by 0 bases; unmatched bases: 11. The CDR3 has 18 residues. Per germline, CDR1 SGHRS and CDR2 YFSETQ. CDR3 protein: CASSFDGTEDYSNQPQHF. Written as DNA, the CDR3 is TGCGCCAGCAGCTTTGACGGGACAGAGGATTATAGCAATCAGCCCCAGCATTTT.

J is TRBJ1-5 and V is TRBV2; D unclear. The CDR3 has 13 residues. Trimming shortened V by 7 bases and J by 2 bases, and 9 bases separated the two germline ends. From germline, CDR1 is SNHLY and CDR2 FYNNEI. CDR3 amino acids: CASIGNRNQPQHF. The CDR3 nucleotides read TGTGCCAGCATCGGCAACCGCAATCAGCCCCAGCATTTT.

The rearrangement uses TRBV11-2 and TRBJ2-7; 9 nucleotides align to TRBD1. The CDR3 totals 14 residues. Germline V gene lookup returns CDR1 SGHAT and CDR2 FQNNGV. Unmatched junction bases numbered 3, after V lost 5 bases and J lost 1 base. The CDR3 bases are TGTGCCAGCAGCGCGGGACAGGGTTCCTACGAGCAGTACTTC. Its protein product is CASSAGQGSYEQYF.

This clone turned up a few times. The CDR3 region has the DNA TGTGCCAGCAGCCAAGATGGGGGAGCTAACTATGGCTACACCTTC. Its protein is CASSQDGGANYGYTF. V is TRBV4-2 and J is TRBJ1-2, with D possibly matching TRBD1 (5 bases). In germline, CDR1 is LGHNA, CDR2 YNFKEQ. With 0 bases removed from V and 0 bases from J, the gap between germline ends came to 8 bases. The CDR3 is made up of 15 amino acids.

The J gene is TRBJ1-1, the V gene TRBV4-3; D gene unclear. This CDR3 contains 18 residues. CDR1 and CDR2 from the germline V gene are LGHNA and YSLEER. Deletions cut 0 bases from V and 3 bases from J, with 20 bases between. As DNA, the CDR3 is TGCGCCAGCAGCCAAGAATTCCTGGGCACGATCCAGGACACTGAAGCTTTCTTT. Its translation is CASSQEFLGTIQDTEAFF.

The V call is TRBV6-6, the J call TRBJ2-7; D is ambiguous. CDR1 and CDR2 (germline): MNHNY, SVGAGI (reference sequence). This CDR3 is 13 amino acids long. Deletions cut 5 bases from V and 0 bases from J, with 8 bases between. In DNA form, the CDR3 reads TGTGCCAGCAGTGCGATAAACTCCTACGAGCAGTACTTC. It specifies CASSAINSYEQYF.

The chain carries TRBV27 and TRBJ1-2, with D uncertain. In germline, CDR1 is MNHEY, CDR2 SMNVEV (reference sequence). The CDR3 is made up of 14 amino acids. With 0 bases removed from V and 2 bases from J, the gap between germline ends came to 7 bases. CDR3 protein: CASSLSSGNYGYTF. DNA for the CDR3: TGTGCCAGCAGTTTATCCTCCGGAAACTATGGCTACACCTTC.

V and J are TRBV20-1 and TRBJ2-5, with 7 bases lining up with TRBD1. V shed 6 bases and J 5 bases; nucleotides not matched to a gene: 3. The CDR3 runs 11 residues. CDR1 is DFQATT and CDR2 is SNEGSKA in the germline V gene (reference sequence). CDR3 coding DNA: TGCAGTGCGGAGGACAGGGAGACCCAGTACTTC. Amino acid sequence: CSAEDRETQYF.

CDR3 bases: TGTGCCAGCAGCTCCTTAACTAGCCTCACCGGGGAGCTGTTTTTT. It translates to CASSSLTSLTGELFF. J is TRBJ2-2 and V is TRBV5-6; D is perhaps TRBD2 (6 bases). The length of the CDR3 is 15 residues. CDR1 SGHDT and CDR2 YYEEEE come from the germline V gene. V lost 3 bases, J lost 4 bases, and 13 bases lay in between.

This sequence joins TRBV4-2 and TRBJ2-1; D perhaps matches TRBD2 (5 bases). The CDR3 contains 15 residues. Germline V gene lookup returns CDR1 LGHNA and CDR2 YNFKEQ. V dropped 0 bases and J dropped 4 bases, with 10 bases sitting between them. The CDR3: CASSQDSRTYNEQFF. The DNA for the CDR3 is TGTGCCAGCAGCCAAGATTCACGGACTTACAATGAGCAGTTCTTC.

The chain carries TRBV7-8 and TRBJ2-7; maybe TRBD1 (5 bases). Per germline, CDR1 SGHVS and CDR2 FQNEAQ. Trimming removed 4 bases at V and 0 bases at J, with 13 bases between. The CDR3 runs 15 residues. CDR3 protein: CASSSPDRYSYEQYF. CDR3 nucleotide sequence: TGTGCCAGCAGCTCCCCCGACAGATACTCCTACGAGCAGTACTTC.

The chain joins TRBV15 to TRBJ1-6; no clear D gene. Germline CDR1 is LNHNV and CDR2 is YYDKDF (reference sequence). The length of the CDR3 is 14 residues. V shed 3 bases and J shed 10 bases, with 13 bases lying between them. CDR3 in amino acids: CATSRDGVGSPLHF. Here the CDR3 DNA reads TGTGCCACCAGCAGGGACGGCGTAGGGTCACCCCTCCACTTT. The full variable domain, with the rest looked up from reference TRBV15 and TRBJ1-6, is DAMVIQNPRYQVTQFGKPVTLSCSQTLNHNVMYWYQQKSSQAPKLLFHYYDKDFNNEADTPDNFQSRRPNTSFCFLDIRSPGLGDTAMYLCATSRDGVGSPLHFGNGTRLTVT.

The rearrangement links TRBV5-1 to TRBJ2-5, with D unclear. V was pared by 2 bases and J by 0 bases, with 5 bases between. From germline, CDR1 is SGHRS and CDR2 YFSETQ. This CDR3 is built from 13 residues. DNA of the CDR3: TGCGCCAGCAGCTTCGGACACCAAGAGACCCAGTACTTC. Its protein is CASSFGHQETQYF.

By proportion, this clone is medium-sized. The genes are TRBV6-4 and TRBJ2-2; 9 bases map to TRBD2. Germline V CDR1 and CDR2: MRHNA, SNTAGT. This CDR3 contains 16 residues. The ends lost 6 bases at V and 3 bases at J; junction bases unmatched: 8. This CDR3 reads CASSVASGDYTGELFF. CDR3 sequence (DNA): TGTGCCAGCAGCGTCGCTAGCGGGGATTACACCGGGGAGCTGTTTTTT.

This chain links TRBV27 with TRBJ2-3; TRBD2 is a possible D gene (7 bases). This CDR3 spans 17 amino acids. The V and J ends lost 6 bases and 0 bases respectively, with 19 bases between them. In germline, CDR1 is MNHEY, CDR2 SMNVEV (reference sequence). The CDR3 loop is CASSLSPGGPSTDTQYF. The CDR3 bases are TGTGCCAGCAGCCTTTCTCCGGGGGGCCCTAGCACAGATACGCAGTATTTT.

J is TRBJ1-4 and V is TRBV6-5; D gene unclear. V lost 2 bases and J lost 7, with 8 bases in between. In germline, CDR1 is MNHEY, CDR2 SVGAGI. This CDR3 has 13 residues. The CDR3 DNA reads as TGTGCCAGCAGTTACGACCCTTCTGAAAAACTGTTTTTT. Protein sequence: CASSYDPSEKLFF.

The chain employs TRBV2 and TRBJ2-2; unclear D gene. The CDR3 is 13 residues long. Germline V gives CDR1 SNHLY, CDR2 FYNNEI. V lost 9 bases and J 1 base, leaving 9 bases between the germline ends. DNA for the CDR3: TGTGCCAGTATTCAGGAGAACACCGGGGAGCTGTTTTTT. Its protein is CASIQENTGELFF.

This rearrangement joins TRBV28 to TRBJ2-5, with D possibly matching TRBD1 (6 bases). The CDR3 totals 12 residues. The V gene lost 8 bases and the J gene lost 4 bases, with 11 bases spanning the gap. CDR1 MDHEN and CDR2 SYDVKM come from the germline V gene. The CDR3 nucleotides are TGTGCCAGCGAGGGGGTACGAGAGACCCAGTACTTC. Its translation: CASEGVRETQYF.

This clone was seen only a few times. The genes are TRBV6-4 and TRBJ2-3; 8 positions match TRBD2. Trimming at V came to 3 bases and at J to 1 base, leaving 0 bases not matched to a gene. Germline CDR1 MRHNA, CDR2 SNTAGT. CDR3 length equals 14 residues. The CDR3 sequence: CASSEAGGTDTQYF. The CDR3 nucleotides are TGTGCCAGCAGTGAAGCGGGAGGCACAGATACGCAGTATTTT.

V gene TRBV19 combines with J gene TRBJ2-7; no firm D call. Germline V CDR1 and CDR2: LNHDA, SQIVND (reference sequence). The CDR3 is 14 amino acids. V lost 3 bases and J 2 bases, leaving 11 bases between the germline ends. The CDR3 sequence is CASSIDLTAYEQYF. The CDR3 nucleotides are TGTGCCAGTAGTATCGACCTGACGGCCTACGAGCAGTACTTC.

This chain links TRBV7-2 with TRBJ2-2; D is undetermined. The CDR3 totals 15 residues. Trimming took off 5 bases at V and 1 base at J, with 11 bases between the two ends. The germline gives CDR1 SGHTA, CDR2 FQGNSA. CDR3 region: CASSPAGVNTGELFF. CDR3 in DNA: TGTGCCAGCAGCCCCGCAGGAGTGAACACCGGGGAGCTGTTTTTT.

V gene TRBV4-3 combines with J gene TRBJ1-3; a weak D match, TRBD1 (5 bases). The V end lost 6 bases, the J end lost 2 bases, and 20 bases lay between the germline ends. The CDR3 is 17 residues long. CDR1 and CDR2 from the germline V gene are LGHNA and YSLEER. For the CDR3, the DNA is TGCGCCAGCAGTCTTGTATGGGGGGGTCAACCTGGAAACACCATATATTTT. It is translated as CASSLVWGGQPGNTIYF.

V usage is TRBV28 and J usage is TRBJ1-6; tentatively, D is TRBD1 (5 bases). Germline V gives CDR1 MDHEN, CDR2 SYDVKM. Trimming cost V 5 bases and J 9 bases, with 17 bases left between them. The CDR3 sequence is 15 residues long. The CDR3 reads CASSPLRERLSPLHF. In DNA, the CDR3 is TGTGCCAGCAGTCCTCTCAGGGAACGACTTTCACCCCTCCACTTT.

This sequence joins TRBV7-6 and TRBJ2-2; D unresolved. Trimming removed 2 bases from V and 5 bases from J, with 9 bases in between. The CDR3 length is 14 residues. From germline, CDR1 is SGHVS and CDR2 FNYEAQ. This chain's CDR3 is CASSLISQTGELFF. CDR3 bases: TGTGCCAGCAGCTTAATATCTCAAACCGGGGAGCTGTTTTTT.